The 28 T cell receptor beta chains given below trace back to one sample, sequenced in a study of blood T cell repertoires in COVID-19. Measured with immunoSEQ multiplex PCR; TCRdb has only the in-frame clones, and not every one. The sample yields about 97,000 clones, around 90% seen once. Sequencing was done on a sample of peripheral blood. The receptors were sampled from a man aged 18 to 35 with acute or convalescent COVID-19.

The V gene is TRBV6-5, the J gene TRBJ2-1; 13 nucleotides align to TRBD2. J was trimmed by 4 bases and V by 5 bases; bases with no gene match: 2. The CDR3 contains 15 residues. Germline V gene sequence: CDR1 MNHEY, CDR2 SVGAGI. The CDR3 nucleotides read TGTGCCAGCAGTCAACTAGCGGGGGGGTACAATGAGCAGTTCTTC. Translated: CASSQLAGGYNEQFF.

The chain combines TRBV19 with TRBJ1-1; no reliable D call. V lost 5 bases and J 1 base, leaving 8 bases between the germline ends. Germline V gives CDR1 LNHDA, CDR2 SQIVND (reference sequence). The CDR3 is 13 amino acids. The CDR3 protein is CASSVQRNTEAFF. CDR3 DNA sequence: TGTGCCAGTAGTGTACAACGGAACACTGAAGCTTTCTTT.

The J gene is TRBJ2-7, the V gene TRBV12-5, with TRBD2 matching 10 bases. Germline CDR1 LGHNT, CDR2 FRNRAP. Trimming cost V 2 bases and J 4 bases; bases outside gene matches: 5. CDR3 length: 15 residues. As DNA, the CDR3 is TGTGCTAGTGGTTTGTCCCTAGCGGGAGAGTACGAGCAGTACTTC. Its translation is CASGLSLAGEYEQYF.

This chain uses TRBV5-1 with TRBJ2-1, with TRBD2 matching 10 bases. V trimming: 1 base; J trimming: 5 bases; junction bases outside the gene matches: 3. CDR1 is SGHRS and CDR2 is YFSETQ in the germline V gene. The CDR3 is 15 amino acids. CDR3 DNA sequence: TGCGCCAGCAGCTTGTCCCTAGCGGGGGACAATGAGCAGTTCTTC. Protein product: CASSLSLAGDNEQFF.

The chain employs TRBV5-4 and TRBJ1-2; 8 bases are a match to TRBD1. V gave up 4 bases and J gave up 4 bases; unmatched junction bases: 12. Germline loops: CDR1 SGHNT, CDR2 YYREEE (reference sequence). CDR3 length equals 16 residues. The CDR3 sequence is CASSPPGGQVFYGYTF. The DNA for the CDR3 is TGTGCCAGCAGCCCACCAGGGGGACAGGTTTTCTATGGCTACACCTTC.

This clone is categorized as medium-sized (0.01 to 0.1%). CDR3 nucleotide sequence: TGTGCCAGCAGTACCCCAGGACTTCCCTACGAGCAGTACTTC. Amino acids: CASSTPGLPYEQYF. The chain links TRBV6-6 to TRBJ2-7; D is possibly TRBD2 (5 bases). V lost 5 bases to trimming and J lost 2 bases, with 13 bases between them. The CDR3 is 14 residues long. Germline V gene lookup returns CDR1 MNHNY and CDR2 SVGAGI (reference sequence).

The V gene is TRBV3-1 (or the pseudogene TRBV3-2), the J gene TRBJ1-2, with D hard to call. The CDR3 runs to 15 residues. CDR1 and CDR2 (germline): LGHDT, YNNKEL (reference sequence). V dropped 2 bases and J dropped 1 base, with 11 bases sitting between them. The CDR3 DNA reads as TGTGCCAGCAGCCAAAAGGCAGGATATAACTATGGCTACACCTTC. Its translation: CASSQKAGYNYGYTF.

V is TRBV6-7 and J is TRBJ1-2; the D is unclear. TRBV6-7 belongs to the ORF category, with a function that is uncertain. V lost 2 bases to trimming and J lost 8 bases, with 21 bases between them. The CDR3 consists of 16 residues. In nucleotides, the CDR3 is TGTGCCAGCAGTTACGACCTTAGGGAGCCCCCAGTGGGCTACACCTTC. Translation gives CASSYDLREPPVGYTF.

V usage is TRBV5-1 and J usage is TRBJ2-1, with 9 bases matching TRBD1. The junction had 5 bases not matched to a gene; V was cut back by 3 bases and J by 4 bases. Germline V lookup: CDR1 SGHRS, CDR2 YFSETQ. The CDR3 has 15 amino acids. In DNA form, the CDR3 reads TGCGCCAGCAGCTCCCGACAGGGGGTGTACAATGAGCAGTTCTTC. It yields the protein CASSSRQGVYNEQFF.

The chain links TRBV19 to TRBJ2-7; 10 bases align to TRBD2. The trim removed 5 bases at V and 2 bases at J, leaving 6 bases unmatched. The length of the CDR3 is 15 residues. From germline, CDR1 is LNHDA and CDR2 SQIVND (reference sequence). The DNA for the CDR3 is TGTGCCAGTAGTTCCTCTAGCGGGAGCCCCTACGAGCAGTACTTC. It encodes CASSSSSGSPYEQYF.

The chain combines TRBV25-1 with TRBJ1-2; tentatively, D is TRBD1 (5 bases). The CDR3 contains 11 residues. The V gene's germline CDR1 is MGHDK and CDR2 SYGVNS. Trimming pared 7 bases from V and 7 bases from J, leaving 10 bases between. This CDR3 is CASKQDRGYTF. The CDR3 bases are TGTGCCAGCAAACAGGATCGTGGCTACACCTTC.

The rearrangement joins TRBV9 to TRBJ1-5, with D possibly matching TRBD1 (6 bases). Germline loops: CDR1 SGDLS, CDR2 YYNGEE. The germline V and J ends were trimmed by 2 bases and 2 bases, with 8 bases remaining between them. The CDR3 has 14 amino acids. The CDR3 loop is CASSVAGGNQPQHF. CDR3 in DNA: TGTGCCAGCAGCGTGGCAGGGGGCAATCAGCCCCAGCATTTT.

This clone came up a few times. The rearrangement joins TRBV24-1 to TRBJ1-5; TRBD1 aligns across 7 bases. CDR3 length: 13 residues. V trimming: 9 bases; J trimming: 9 bases; junction bases outside the gene matches: 10. Per germline, CDR1 KGHDR and CDR2 SFDVKD. The CDR3 loop reads CATSEIQGGPQHF. For the CDR3, the DNA is TGTGCCACCTCTGAAATCCAGGGGGGGCCCCAGCATTTT.

The chain links TRBV19 to TRBJ1-5, with TRBD1 identical over 7 bases. The CDR3 spans 18 residues. Germline V gives CDR1 LNHDA, CDR2 SQIVND (reference sequence). V lost 1 base to trimming and J lost 4 bases; unmatched junction nucleotides: 13. CDR3 sequence: CASSIGQTGPAINQPQHF. The DNA of the CDR3 is TGTGCCAGTAGTATAGGCCAGACAGGGCCAGCTATTAATCAGCCCCAGCATTTT.

The chain is built from TRBV19 and TRBJ2-3, with 10 bases identical to TRBD2. This CDR3 spans 15 amino acids. The germline V gene encodes CDR1 LNHDA and CDR2 SQIVND (reference sequence). V lost 7 bases to trimming and J lost 2 bases; unmatched junction nucleotides: 6. The CDR3: CASIRTSGDTDTQYF. In DNA, the CDR3 is TGTGCCAGTATCCGGACTAGCGGAGACACAGATACGCAGTATTTT.

This clone was seen once. The chain uses TRBV19 and TRBJ2-1, with D maybe TRBD2 (5 bases). V was cut by 1 base and J by 2 bases, with 9 bases left in between. Germline CDR1 is LNHDA and CDR2 is SQIVND (reference sequence). The CDR3 totals 15 residues. This CDR3 is CASSIGLAAYNEQFF. DNA of the CDR3: TGTGCCAGTAGTATAGGCCTAGCCGCCTACAATGAGCAGTTCTTC. The full variable domain, completed using reference TRBV19 and TRBJ2-1, is DGGITQSPKYLFRKEGQNVTLSCEQNLNHDAMYWYRQDPGQGLRLIYYSQIVNDFQKGDIAEGYSVSREKKESFPLTVTSAQKNPTAFYLCASSIGLAAYNEQFFGPGTRLTVL.

This clone showed up just a few times. The chain is built from TRBV4-1 and TRBJ2-1, with 16 bases lining up with TRBD2. This CDR3 has 20 residues. Germline V CDR1 and CDR2: MGHRA, YSYEKL. V trimming: 0 bases; J trimming: 5 bases; junction bases outside the gene matches: 10. As DNA, the CDR3 is TGCGCCAGCAGCCAAGATTTGGGACTAGCGGGAGGGCCGAGGCACAATGAGCAGTTCTTC. Translating gives CASSQDLGLAGGPRHNEQFF.

This chain links TRBV9 with TRBJ2-5; 8 nucleotides agree with TRBD2. V shed 4 bases and J 2 bases; nucleotides not matched to a gene: 7. CDR1 and CDR2 (germline): SGDLS, YYNGEE. CDR3 size: 15 residues. The CDR3 here is CASSPGTRGQETQYF. The CDR3 DNA sequence: TGTGCCAGCAGCCCCGGGACTAGGGGACAAGAGACCCAGTACTTC.

V and J are TRBV11-2 and TRBJ1-2; D is possibly TRBD1 (6 bases). The germline V gene encodes CDR1 SGHAT and CDR2 FQNNGV. The CDR3 is made up of 15 amino acids. V gave up 5 bases and J gave up 4 bases, with 17 bases separating them. The CDR3, as DNA: TGTGCCAGCAGCACCCTCACAGGGCCCTCCTATGGCTACACCTTC. Protein: CASSTLTGPSYGYTF.

This chain uses TRBV5-4 with TRBJ2-5; a weak D match, TRBD2 (5 bases). Trimming removed 0 bases from V and 4 bases from J, with 25 bases in between. Germline V gene lookup returns CDR1 SGHNT and CDR2 YYREEE (reference sequence). The CDR3 sequence is 19 residues long. CDR3 in DNA: TGTGCCAGCAGCTTGGATACGTCTCGGGGTGGAGTGGTCGGAGAGACCCAGTACTTC. This gives the protein CASSLDTSRGGVVGETQYF. The whole variable domain, filled in from reference TRBV5-4 and TRBJ2-5, reads ETGVTQSPTHLIKTRGQQVTLRCSSQSGHNTVSWYQQALGQGPQFIFQYYREEENGRGNFPPRFSGLQFPNYSSELNVNALELDDSALYLCASSLDTSRGGVVGETQYFGPGTRLLVL.

The rearrangement uses TRBV3-1 (or the pseudogene TRBV3-2) and TRBJ1-2; 11 bases agree with TRBD1. The junction had 11 bases not matched to a gene; V was cut back by 6 bases and J by 8 bases. Per the germline V gene, CDR1 is LGHDT and CDR2 is YNNKEL (reference sequence). The CDR3 contains 15 residues. DNA of the CDR3: TGTGCCAGCAGTTGGACAGGGGGCGTAACAAGCGGCTACACCTTC. It is translated as CASSWTGGVTSGYTF.

CDR3 nucleotide sequence: TGTGCCAGCAGCCAAATAAAACTAGCGCCTAACACCGGGGAGCTGTTTTTT. Translation gives CASSQIKLAPNTGELFF. This chain uses TRBV3-1 (or the pseudogene TRBV3-2) with TRBJ2-2, with 7 bases aligning to TRBD2. V lost 2 bases and J lost 2; bases outside the gene matches: 8. This CDR3 contains 17 residues. The germline V gene has CDR1 LGHDT and CDR2 YNNKEL (reference sequence).

The chain combines TRBV3-1 (or the pseudogene TRBV3-2) with TRBJ1-6; D is ambiguous. CDR3 length: 16 amino acids. In germline, CDR1 is LGHDT, CDR2 YNNKEL (reference sequence). The germline V and J ends were trimmed by 3 bases and 7 bases, with 16 bases remaining between them. As DNA, the CDR3 is TGTGCCAGCAGCCAGCCCGGGTTCGGGAGCAATTCACCCCTCCACTTT. Protein product: CASSQPGFGSNSPLHF.

The rearrangement uses TRBV3-1 (or the pseudogene TRBV3-2) and TRBJ2-1; 8 bases line up with TRBD1. The ends lost 5 bases at V and 7 bases at J; junction bases unmatched: 22. The CDR3 length is 19 residues. Germline CDR1 is LGHDT and CDR2 is YNNKEL (reference sequence). As DNA, the CDR3 is TGTGCCAGCAGCTACCTCGTGAGTGGGACAGGTTTTTTGGGAAATGAGCAGTTCTTC. It translates to CASSYLVSGTGFLGNEQFF.

The rearrangement links TRBV2 to TRBJ1-5; D may be TRBD1 (6 bases). The V end was cut by 5 bases, the J end by 4 bases, with 12 bases between. Germline V lookup: CDR1 SNHLY, CDR2 FYNNEI. The CDR3 totals 14 residues. In nucleotides, the CDR3 is TGTGCCAGCAGTAACCGACAGGTTAATCAGCCCCAGCATTTT. Its translation is CASSNRQVNQPQHF.

V and J are TRBV18 and TRBJ1-3; a weak D match, TRBD1 (5 bases). This CDR3 has 17 residues. Trimming shortened V by 3 bases and J by 0 bases, and 15 bases separated the two germline ends. Germline V gene data show CDR1 as KGHSH and CDR2 as LQKENI. CDR3 sequence (DNA): TGTGCCAGCTCACCCAACAGGCATGGGGTCTCTGGAAACACCATATATTTT. Its translation: CASSPNRHGVSGNTIYF.

This chain connects TRBV11-2 to TRBJ2-2; perhaps TRBD1 as D (6 bases). The CDR3 consists of 16 residues. Germline assignment: CDR1 SGHAT and CDR2 FQNNGV. Trimming took off 5 bases at V and 0 bases at J, with 13 bases between the two ends. DNA of the CDR3: TGTGCCAGCAGCCGACGGGGACATCCGAACACCGGGGAGCTGTTTTTT. Protein: CASSRRGHPNTGELFF.

This clone was seen only once. CDR3 in DNA: TGTGCCAGCACCCCCCGACAGGGCTCCTACAATGAGCAGTTCTTC. This gives the protein CASTPRQGSYNEQFF. The chain links TRBV27 to TRBJ2-1; TRBD1 aligns across 7 bases. V was clipped by 7 bases and J by 0 bases; unmatched bases: 6. Germline assignment: CDR1 MNHEY and CDR2 SMNVEV (reference sequence). This CDR3 contains 15 residues.